This T cell receptor beta chain derives from a study of cytomegalovirus exposure and HLA in healthy donors. Findings and caveats of the study: Earlier analysis looked at TCR beta V segments, and most were productive about 90% or about 30% of the time. According to the study, 160 or so TCR beta chains were cytomegalovirus-associated. Presence/absence analyses assumed roughly uniform sequencing depth across donors. A later analysis reportedly found that, within productive TCRs, an Asian-associated ancestry cluster had fewer N-insertions than the mean observed across the roughly 700 donors.

The PCR made use of 60 Vbeta and 13 Jbeta primers. TCRdb keeps only in-frame clones here, not all; method: immunoSEQ multiplex PCR. The data contain 200,000 to 250,000 clones, 65% to 90% of them singletons. The V end lost 8 bases, the J end lost 2 bases, and 10 bases lay between the germline ends. CDR3 length equals 13 residues. Per germline, CDR1 LNHDA and CDR2 SQIVND (reference sequence). As to this clone: The antigen remains unidentified.

Sequences were obtained from PBMCs. The sequence derives from a girl aged 10 to 17 in good health and CMV-seronegative. The V and J genes are TRBV19 and TRBJ2-1; D possibly corresponds to TRBD1 (5 bases). The CDR3 DNA reads TGTGCCAGTGGGGCGGATGCCTACAATGAGCAGTTCTTC. Residues: CASGADAYNEQFF.